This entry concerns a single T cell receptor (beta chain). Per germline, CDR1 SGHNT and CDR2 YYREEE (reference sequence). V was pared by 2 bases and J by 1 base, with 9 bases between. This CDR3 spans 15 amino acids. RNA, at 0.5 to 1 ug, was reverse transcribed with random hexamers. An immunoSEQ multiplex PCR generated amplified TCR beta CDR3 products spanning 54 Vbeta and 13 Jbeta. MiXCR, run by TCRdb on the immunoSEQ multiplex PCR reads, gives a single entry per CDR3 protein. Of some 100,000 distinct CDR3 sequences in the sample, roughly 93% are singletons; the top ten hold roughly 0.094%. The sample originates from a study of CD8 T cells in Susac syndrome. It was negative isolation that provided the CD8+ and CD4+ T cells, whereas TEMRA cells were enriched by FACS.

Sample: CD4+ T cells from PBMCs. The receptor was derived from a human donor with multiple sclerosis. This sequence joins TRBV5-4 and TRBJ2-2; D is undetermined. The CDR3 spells CASSLRPGNTGELFF. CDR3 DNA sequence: TGTGCCAGCAGCTTACGGCCAGGGAACACCGGGGAGCTGTTTTTT. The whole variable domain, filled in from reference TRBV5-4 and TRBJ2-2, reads ETGVTQSPTHLIKTRGQQVTLRCSSQSGHNTVSWYQQALGQGPQFIFQYYREEENGRGNFPPRFSGLQFPNYSSELNVNALELDDSALYLCASSLRPGNTGELFFGEGSRLTVL.